Presented here are 24 T cell receptor beta chains from one specimen sequenced in a study of blood T cell repertoires in COVID-19. The method was immunoSEQ multiplex PCR; TCRdb's version includes in-frame clones alone and lacks a portion of them. The sample contains about 190,000 clones, roughly nine tenths of which appear only once. The sequenced sample consisted of peripheral blood. The receptors stem from a man aged 25-45 years with acute or convalescent COVID-19.

CDR3 residues: CASSLSYGLAKNIQYF. The CDR3 nucleotides are TGTGCCAGCAGTTTGTCTTACGGTCTAGCCAAAAACATTCAGTACTTC. The gene calls are TRBV27 and TRBJ2-4, with D unclear. The CDR3 is 16 amino acids. Germline V gives CDR1 MNHEY, CDR2 SMNVEV (reference sequence). With 3 bases removed from V and 0 bases from J, the gap between germline ends came to 12 bases.

V and J are TRBV6-6 and TRBJ1-2, with 9 nucleotides matching TRBD1. The V gene end was trimmed by 5 bases and the J gene end by 7 bases; junction bases not matched to a gene: 14. The CDR3 is 16 residues long. Germline V gene lookup returns CDR1 MNHNY and CDR2 SVGAGI (reference sequence). As DNA, the CDR3 is TGTGCCAGCAGTACTAGGACAGGGGATCTGTTACGTGGCTACACCTTC. Residues: CASSTRTGDLLRGYTF.

This chain joins TRBV28 and TRBJ1-6; 8 bases map to TRBD1. The CDR3 is 15 residues long. J lost 6 bases, V lost 8 bases, and 9 bases had no gene match. CDR1 MDHEN and CDR2 SYDVKM come from the germline V gene. DNA for the CDR3: TGTGCCAGCGGAAGACCGGGACAGGTTAATTCACCCCTCCACTTT. Translation gives CASGRPGQVNSPLHF.

As for this clone: This same CDR3 is encoded by further DNA sequences in the sample. This chain links TRBV9 with TRBJ1-2, with a possible D match to TRBD1 (6 bases). Germline assignment: CDR1 SGDLS and CDR2 YYNGEE. The CDR3 has 14 residues. The V gene lost 2 bases and the J gene lost 0 bases, with 8 bases spanning the gap. CDR3 nucleotide sequence: TGTGCCAGCAGCGTTGGACAGTCTAACTATGGCTACACCTTC. Translating it yields CASSVGQSNYGYTF.

The sample holds one count of this clone. The chain carries TRBV5-1 and TRBJ2-2; the D gene is possibly TRBD1 (6 bases). Per the germline V gene, CDR1 is SGHRS and CDR2 is YFSETQ. Between the trimmed V and J ends, which lost 1 base and 4 bases, there was a span of 17 bases. CDR3 size: 17 residues. The CDR3 DNA reads TGCGCCAGCAGCTTGTTTATCCAGGGGAGAGGCACCGGGGAGCTGTTTTTT. Protein sequence: CASSLFIQGRGTGELFF. Full variable domain (outside the CDR3, taken from reference TRBV5-1 and TRBJ2-2): KAGVTQTPRYLIKTRGQQVTLSCSPISGHRSVSWYQQTPGQGLQFLFEYFSETQRNKGNFPGRFSGRQFSNSRSEMNVSTLELGDSALYLCASSLFIQGRGTGELFFGEGSRLTVL.

CDR3: CASSNRDRGSNQPQHF. As DNA, the CDR3 is TGTGCCAGTAGTAACCGGGACAGGGGCTCCAATCAGCCCCAGCATTTT. This chain connects TRBV19 to TRBJ1-5; the match to TRBD1 covers 10 bases. Losses at the gene ends were 4 bases for V and 3 bases for J; bases not matched to a gene: 6. Germline V lookup: CDR1 LNHDA, CDR2 SQIVND (reference sequence). The CDR3 contains 16 residues.

The rearrangement links TRBV6-1 to TRBJ1-1, with D unclear. The V and J ends lost 3 bases and 6 bases respectively, with 11 bases between them. The CDR3 length is 13 residues. CDR1 and CDR2 from the germline V gene are MNHNS and SASEGT. DNA for the CDR3: TGTGCCAGCAGTGATTTTCCGTCCTCTGAAGCTTTCTTT. It specifies CASSDFPSSEAFF.

J is TRBJ1-2 and V is TRBV28, with 8 bases that match TRBD1. The germline V gene has CDR1 MDHEN and CDR2 SYDVKM. CDR3 length: 14 residues. J was trimmed by 4 bases and V by 5 bases; bases with no gene match: 6. The CDR3 sequence: CASSHPTGVYGYTF. In DNA, the CDR3 is TGTGCCAGCAGTCACCCGACAGGGGTCTATGGCTACACCTTC.

V usage is TRBV4-1 and J usage is TRBJ1-2, with a tentative D call TRBD1 (6 bases). This CDR3 spans 14 amino acids. Per the germline V gene, CDR1 is MGHRA and CDR2 is YSYEKL. The ends were cut back, 0 bases at V and 6 bases at J, with 11 bases in the middle. CDR3 coding DNA: TGCGCCAGCAGCCAAGACCGCAGGGGCGATGGCTACACCTTC. Translating gives CASSQDRRGDGYTF.

CDR3 amino acids: CASTPGNRGANTEAFF. In nucleotides, the CDR3 is TGTGCCAGTACCCCGGGGAACAGGGGCGCAAACACTGAAGCTTTCTTT. The V and J genes are TRBV19 and TRBJ1-1; 7 bases fit TRBD1. In germline, CDR1 is LNHDA, CDR2 SQIVND (reference sequence). The CDR3 runs to 16 residues. J gave up 2 bases and V 7 bases, and 13 bases lay outside the gene matches.

V gene TRBV5-1 combines with J gene TRBJ2-4; 8 bases agree with TRBD2. The ends lost 4 bases at V and 0 bases at J; junction bases unmatched: 6. CDR1 is SGHRS, CDR2 YFSETQ, per germline. The length of the CDR3 is 16 residues. Here the CDR3 reads CASSPGREKAKNIQYF. The CDR3 DNA is TGCGCCAGCAGCCCCGGGAGGGAGAAAGCCAAAAACATTCAGTACTTC.

The chain joins TRBV12-3 or TRBV12-4 to TRBJ1-1; tentatively, D is TRBD1 (6 bases). This CDR3 comprises 12 residues. Between the trimmed V and J ends, which lost 3 bases and 11 bases, there was a span of 13 bases. CDR3 nucleotides: TGTGCCAGCAGTTTCGGGACACTTTCTGCTTTCTTT. Protein product: CASSFGTLSAFF.

This clone was observed a handful of times. J is TRBJ1-4 and V is TRBV6-5, with D unresolved. CDR3 size: 14 residues. Trimming pared 6 bases from V and 8 bases from J, leaving 16 bases between. Germline values: CDR1 MNHEY, CDR2 SVGAGI. The CDR3 is CASRLAGIGEKLFF. In nucleotides, the CDR3 is TGTGCCAGCAGGTTAGCGGGGATCGGCGAAAAACTGTTTTTT.

The chain joins TRBV11-3 to TRBJ2-3, with 10 bases fitting TRBD2. The CDR3 loop spans 15 amino acids. The junction had 9 bases not matched to a gene; V was cut back by 5 bases and J by 7 bases. CDR1 is SGHNT and CDR2 is YENEEA in the germline V gene. In nucleotides, the CDR3 is TGTGCCAGCAGCCCTGGAGCGGGGGGGTTCTATACGCAGTATTTT. It encodes CASSPGAGGFYTQYF.

The V and J genes are TRBV28 and TRBJ1-2, with D perhaps TRBD1 (5 bases). Germline CDR1 MDHEN, CDR2 SYDVKM. Trimming took off 3 bases at V and 4 bases at J, with 9 bases between the two ends. The CDR3 covers 13 residues. The CDR3 nucleotides read TGTGCCAGCAGTTTCGGGCAGGGCTATGGCTACACCTTC. Translated: CASSFGQGYGYTF.

The chain is built from TRBV2 and TRBJ2-2, with 11 bases that match TRBD2. This CDR3 has 15 residues. V dropped 2 bases and J dropped 6; count of bases not matched to a gene: 2. From germline, CDR1 is SNHLY and CDR2 FYNNEI. The CDR3 sequence: CASSELAGGSGELFF. The CDR3 region has the DNA TGTGCCAGCAGTGAACTAGCGGGAGGTTCCGGGGAGCTGTTTTTT.

The chain combines TRBV24-1 with TRBJ2-7, with TRBD2 identical over 13 bases. V shed 4 bases, J shed 4 bases, and the junction held 6 bases outside the gene matches. CDR1 and CDR2 from the germline V gene are KGHDR and SFDVKD. The CDR3 has 16 amino acids. DNA of the CDR3: TGTGCCACCAGTGAACCCGGGACTAGCGGGATGTACGAGCAGTACTTC. The encoded protein is CATSEPGTSGMYEQYF.

The V gene is TRBV27, the J gene TRBJ2-2; TRBD2 is a possible D gene (6 bases). The CDR3 contains 17 residues. Trimming removed 4 bases at V and 4 bases at J, with 19 bases between. Germline V lookup: CDR1 MNHEY, CDR2 SMNVEV (reference sequence). CDR3 in amino acids: CASSSRRAGSTTGELFF. The CDR3 nucleotides are TGTGCCAGCAGTTCCCGCAGGGCGGGGAGTACCACCGGGGAGCTGTTTTTT.

The genes are TRBV4-1 and TRBJ2-5; 9 nucleotides match TRBD2. The CDR3 length is 14 residues. V trimming: 3 bases; J trimming: 1 base; junction bases outside the gene matches: 0. CDR1 is MGHRA and CDR2 is YSYEKL in the germline V gene. The CDR3 DNA is TGCGCCAGCAGCCATAGCGGGAGCCAAGAGACCCAGTACTTC. Its translation is CASSHSGSQETQYF.

The chain has TRBV7-6 and TRBJ1-1; the D is unclear. Germline V gene lookup returns CDR1 SGHVS and CDR2 FNYEAQ. The ends were cut back, 5 bases at V and 0 bases at J, with 7 bases in the middle. CDR3 length: 13 residues. CDR3 amino acids: CASSQQMNTEAFF. The CDR3, as DNA: TGTGCCAGCAGCCAACAGATGAACACTGAAGCTTTCTTT.

The count of this clone is one. This chain connects TRBV28 to TRBJ1-1, with no clear D. The CDR3 has 14 residues. Trimming stripped 5 bases from V and 6 bases from J, with 16 bases between. In germline, CDR1 is MDHEN, CDR2 SYDVKM. The CDR3, as DNA: TGTGCCAGCAGTATCCGACCCCTGAGCGCTGAAGCTTTCTTT. It encodes CASSIRPLSAEAFF.

The V call is TRBV9, the J call TRBJ2-1; no clear D. This CDR3 comprises 15 residues. The germline V gene encodes CDR1 SGDLS and CDR2 YYNGEE. Trimming left V 4 bases short and J 5 bases short, with 16 bases between. CDR3 coding DNA: TGTGCCAGCAGCCATCACCCGGAGAGCCACAATGAGCAGTTCTTC. It yields the protein CASSHHPESHNEQFF. Full variable domain (outside the CDR3, taken from reference TRBV9 and TRBJ2-1): DSGVTQTPKHLITATGQRVTLRCSPRSGDLSVYWYQQSLDQGLQFLIQYYNGEERAKGNILERFSAQQFPDLHSELNLSSLELGDSALYFCASSHHPESHNEQFFGPGTRLTVL.

The chain is built from TRBV19 and TRBJ1-1; 7 positions agree with TRBD1. CDR1 and CDR2 (germline): LNHDA, SQIVND (reference sequence). The CDR3 extends over 14 amino acids. The V gene end was trimmed by 4 bases and the J gene end by 7 bases; junction bases not matched to a gene: 9. The CDR3 reads CASSTPTGLDEAFF. In DNA, the CDR3 is TGTGCCAGTAGTACCCCGACAGGGCTTGATGAAGCTTTCTTT.

V and J are TRBV6-6 and TRBJ1-5; TRBD1 might be the D (5 bases). This CDR3 has 13 residues. Germline CDR1 reads MNHNY; CDR2 reads SVGAGI (reference sequence). Trimming stripped 10 bases from V and 8 bases from J, with 18 bases between. The CDR3 loop reads CATLRTNGEPQHF. The DNA of the CDR3 is TGTGCCACCTTAAGGACAAACGGCGAGCCCCAGCATTTT.